This is a list of T cell receptor beta chains from one sample in a study of T cell repertoires in cytomegalovirus infection. Via MiXCR, TCRdb re-called the reads, giving one row per CDR3 protein. Here the sample spans 110,000 or so distinct CDR3 sequences, under 35% being singletons. No antigen has been assigned to these receptors. The material was CD8+ T cells from cultured PBMCs, obtained from culture after CMV antigen stimulation. These receptors were obtained from a human donor in good health (CMV status not recorded). Some clones in this sample may be carry-over from other donors' samples. Each CDR3 is given with its conserved first and last residue. A D gene is named only where the DNA matches it firmly. Expanded clones are given a class, and other clones once, few, many or no size at all.

J gene: TRBJ2-5; D gene: NA; clone size: many; V gene: TRBV7-2; CDR3 protein: CASSLGVGDYQGTQETQYF; CDR3 DNA: TGTGCCAGCAGCTTAGGAGTAGGTGACTACCAAGGAACGCAAGAGACCCAGTACTTC
J gene: TRBJ1-2; D gene: TRBD1; clone size: few; V gene: TRBV7-2; CDR3 protein: CASDRGYGYTF; CDR3 DNA: TGTGCCAGCGACAGGGGATATGGCTACACCTTC
J gene: TRBJ1-5; D gene: NA; clone size: many; V gene: TRBV7-8; CDR3 protein: CASSLVARTRPKGNQPQHF; CDR3 DNA: TGTGCCAGCAGCTTAGTTGCCAGGACGAGGCCGAAGGGCAATCAGCCCCAGCATTTT
J gene: TRBJ1-2; D gene: NA; clone size: NA; V gene: TRBV5-5; CDR3 protein: CASSPIPTSSNYGYTF; CDR3 DNA: TGTGCCAGCAGCCCAATCCCGACGAGTTCTAACTATGGCTACACCTTC
J gene: TRBJ2-7; D gene: NA; clone size: NA; V gene: TRBV29-1; CDR3 protein: CSADAGTDSYEQYF; CDR3 DNA: TGCAGCGCCGACGCTGGGACTGACTCCTACGAGCAGTACTTC
J gene: TRBJ2-7; D gene: NA; clone size: NA; V gene: TRBV4-3; CDR3 protein: CASSQADSYEQYF; CDR3 DNA: TGCGCCAGCAGCCAAGCGGATAGCTACGAGCAGTACTTC
J gene: TRBJ2-3; D gene: NA; clone size: NA; V gene: TRBV7-9; CDR3 protein: CASSWRPDTQYF; CDR3 DNA: TGTGCCAGCAGCTGGCGGCCAGATACGCAGTATTTT
J gene: TRBJ1-2; D gene: TRBD1; clone size: few; V gene: TRBV20-1; CDR3 protein: CSAWTGKVIGSNYGYTF; CDR3 DNA: TGCAGTGCTTGGACAGGGAAGGTAATAGGATCTAACTATGGCTACACCTTC
J gene: TRBJ2-3; D gene: TRBD2; clone size: NA; V gene: TRBV11-1; CDR3 protein: CASSFYAGTSGDTQYF; CDR3 DNA: TGTGCCAGCAGCTTTTACGCCGGGACTAGCGGGGATACGCAGTATTTT
J gene: TRBJ1-5; D gene: NA; clone size: many; V gene: TRBV4-1; CDR3 protein: CASSPRTDSNQPQHF; CDR3 DNA: TGCGCCAGCAGCCCCCGGACTGATAGCAATCAGCCCCAGCATTTT
J gene: TRBJ2-7; D gene: NA; clone size: NA; V gene: TRBV4-1; CDR3 protein: CASSHKDDYEQYF; CDR3 DNA: TGCGCCAGCAGCCACAAGGACGACTACGAGCAGTACTTC
J gene: TRBJ2-5; D gene: TRBD2; clone size: NA; V gene: TRBV7-9; CDR3 protein: CASSLVGLAGLQETQYF; CDR3 DNA: TGTGCCAGCAGCTTAGTGGGGCTAGCGGGGCTCCAAGAGACCCAGTACTTC
J gene: TRBJ2-3; D gene: NA; clone size: few; V gene: TRBV27; CDR3 protein: CASSRINTDTQYF; CDR3 DNA: TGTGCCAGCAGTCGAATTAACACAGATACGCAGTATTTT
J gene: TRBJ1-1; D gene: NA; clone size: few; V gene: TRBV4-1; CDR3 protein: CASSQDPDGDEAFF; CDR3 DNA: TGCGCCAGCAGCCAAGACCCGGACGGGGATGAAGCTTTCTTT
J gene: TRBJ2-7; D gene: NA; clone size: few; V gene: TRBV4-2; CDR3 protein: CASSQAGPRNEQYF; CDR3 DNA: TGTGCCAGCAGCCAGGCGGGCCCTAGGAACGAGCAGTACTTC
J gene: TRBJ2-5; D gene: NA; clone size: NA; V gene: TRBV4-2; CDR3 protein: CASSQNLGQETQYF; CDR3 DNA: TGTGCCAGCAGCCAAAATCTAGGTCAAGAGACCCAGTACTTC
J gene: TRBJ1-2; D gene: NA; clone size: NA; V gene: TRBV9; CDR3 protein: CASSVDLYPPAF; CDR3 DNA: TGTGCCAGCAGCGTAGATCTCTACCCTCCGGCCTTC
J gene: TRBJ2-2; D gene: NA; clone size: NA; V gene: TRBV7-9; CDR3 protein: CASSIKSAGELFF; CDR3 DNA: TGTGCCAGCAGCATAAAGTCTGCCGGGGAGCTGTTTTTT